This T cell receptor beta chain was retrieved from a study of T cell changes during pregnancy in multiple sclerosis. V dropped 5 bases and J dropped 3 bases, with 11 bases sitting between them. CDR1 and CDR2 from the germline V gene are MDHEN and SYDVKM. The CDR3 runs 13 residues. Data came from immunoSEQ multiplex PCR; TCRdb stores just in-frame clones and leaves some out. The sample has tens of thousands of clones, 93% seen once; the top ten hold approximately 1.8%. The sequence derives from a female donor with multiple sclerosis, enrolled in a pregnancy study. The chain carries TRBV28 and TRBJ2-7; no clear D gene. The sequenced sample was peripheral blood, obtained after pregnancy. CDR3 in DNA: TGTGCCAGCAGTCCGCGAATTTACTACGAGCAGTACTTC. Translation gives CASSPRIYYEQYF.